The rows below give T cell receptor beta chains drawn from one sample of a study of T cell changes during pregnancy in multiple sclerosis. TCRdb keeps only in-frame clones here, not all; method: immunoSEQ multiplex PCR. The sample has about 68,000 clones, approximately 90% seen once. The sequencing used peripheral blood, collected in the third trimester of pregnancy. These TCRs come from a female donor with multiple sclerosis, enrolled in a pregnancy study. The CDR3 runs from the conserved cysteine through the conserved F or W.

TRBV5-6 CASSDSGRAVREQYF
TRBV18 CASSPSQGEQYF
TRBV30 CAWSTRPNQPQHF
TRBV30 CAWSVPSRYTF
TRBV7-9 CASIAGGPRDEQYF
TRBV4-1 CAGSLGLAGGPPYNEQFF
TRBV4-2 CASSQDRGTGGSYGYTF
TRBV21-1 CASSTGQWLGQGLSRGHNSPLHF
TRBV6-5 CASSYGIGALGETQYF
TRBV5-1 CASRGTGYATNEKLFF
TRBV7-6 CASSPLGVDTGELFF